This T cell receptor (beta chain) was identified in a study of CD8 T cells in ankylosing spondylitis. Study observations and caveats: Typical of ankylosing spondylitis blood, it appeared, was a TCR beta motif of under 10 highly homologous variants.

CDR3 length equals 13 residues. Trimming cost V 4 bases and J 12 bases; bases outside gene matches: 14. Germline CDR1 and CDR2: SQVTM and ANQGSEA. TCRdb re-called the 5' RACE reads through MiXCR, storing one row per CDR3 protein. The repertoire holds hundreds of thousands of distinct CDR3 sequences, with roughly 12% as singletons. This clonotype was detected a few times. What it binds is unknown. The specimen sequenced was blood, either unsorted or a sorted T cell fraction (not recorded which). The TCR sequence derives from a male donor with ankylosing spondylitis. The rearrangement uses TRBV29-1 and TRBJ1-2, with 7 bases matching TRBD1. DNA for the CDR3: TGCAGCGTTGGGGGGACTCGGGAGGGGGCCCACACCTTC. Protein product: CSVGGTREGAHTF.